Shown below are 7 T cell receptor beta chains from a single sample sequenced in a study of sequential checkpoint blockade in melanoma. Profiled with immunoSEQ multiplex PCR; TCRdb holds only in-frame clones, not every one. The sample yields 10,000 to 15,000 clones, 55% to 65% seen once. Treatment defined: randomized to nivolumab then ipilimumab (arm A) or the reverse (arm B). This sample comprised CD8+ T cells sorted from blood (inferred from file names), obtained from a patient given nivolumab and ipilimumab in sequence. The receptors come from a human donor with melanoma.

This clone counts as medium-sized. The V call is TRBV2, the J call TRBJ1-1; D is unclear. Trimming removed 1 base at V and 3 bases at J, with 9 bases between. This CDR3 is 14 amino acids long. CDR1 and CDR2 (germline): SNHLY, FYNNEI. CDR3 nucleotide sequence: TGTGCCAGCAGTGAAGGATGGAGGGACACTGAAGCTTTCTTT. This gives the protein CASSEGWRDTEAFF.

The chain couples TRBV10-3 to TRBJ2-3, with 10 positions matching TRBD2. J gave up 6 bases and V 3 bases, and 3 bases lay outside the gene matches. The CDR3 sequence is 14 residues long. In germline, CDR1 is ENHRY, CDR2 SYGVKD. In DNA, the CDR3 is TGTGCCATCAGTGACCTAGCGGGAGCCGATACGCAGTATTTT. It is translated as CAISDLAGADTQYF.

Written as DNA, the CDR3 is TGTGCCAGCACTGCAGGCAACTATGGCTACACCTTC. Translating it yields CASTAGNYGYTF. V is TRBV5-4 and J is TRBJ1-2; no reliable D call. The ends were cut back, 6 bases at V and 2 bases at J, with 8 bases in the middle. The V gene's germline CDR1 is SGHNT and CDR2 YYREEE (reference sequence). This CDR3 is built from 12 residues.

This clone was picked up one time. The chain uses TRBV6-1 and TRBJ2-7, with 12 bases lining up with TRBD2. CDR1 and CDR2 (germline): MNHNS, SASEGT. Germline trimming cut 2 bases from V and 2 bases from J; bases unmatched to any gene: 13. The CDR3 is 19 residues long. CDR3 region: CASSEPGLAGGGPAYEQYF. The CDR3 bases are TGTGCCAGCAGTGAACCCGGGCTAGCGGGAGGGGGGCCTGCCTACGAGCAGTACTTC.

This clone is medium-sized within its sample. This chain joins TRBV4-1 and TRBJ1-3; 8 positions agree with TRBD1. The V segment lost 6 bases and the J segment 5 bases; nucleotides outside the gene matches: 6. The CDR3 spans 14 residues. Germline lookup yields CDR1 MGHRA and CDR2 YSYEKL. CDR3 nucleotides: TGCGCCAGCAGTCGAGACAGGGGTAGAAACACCATATATTTT. It yields the protein CASSRDRGRNTIYF.

The chain links TRBV6-5 to TRBJ2-7; 7 bases line up with TRBD1. Trimming cost V 2 bases and J 3 bases; bases outside gene matches: 4. The CDR3 spans 14 residues. Germline V gene data show CDR1 as MNHEY and CDR2 as SVGAGI. The CDR3 bases are TGTGCCAGCAGTTACGGGGCAGGGGGCTACGAGCAGTACTTC. Protein: CASSYGAGGYEQYF.

J is TRBJ1-1 and V is TRBV30; tentatively, D is TRBD1 (5 bases). This CDR3 spans 14 amino acids. CDR1 and CDR2 (germline): GTSNPN, SVGIG (reference sequence). V lost 0 bases to trimming and J lost 5 bases, with 13 bases between them. CDR3 region: CAWSVGGSRTEAFF. The CDR3, as DNA: TGTGCCTGGAGTGTTGGGGGGTCCCGGACTGAAGCTTTCTTT.